These 27 T cell receptor beta chains were all obtained from the same sample, sequenced in a study of T cell therapy after organ transplantation. Antigens of these TCRs are unknown. The method was immunoSEQ multiplex PCR; TCRdb's version includes in-frame clones alone and lacks a portion of them. The data hold 44,000 or so clones, with approximately 94% observed a single time. Source: CD8+ T cells from blood, taken before autologous CMV-specific T cell therapy. The receptors originated from a human patient who had received a solid organ transplant and had CMV disease.

The chain employs TRBV5-8 and TRBJ1-5; D unresolved. V lost 4 bases and J 0 bases, leaving 11 bases between the germline ends. Germline V CDR1 and CDR2: SGHTS, YDEGEE. This CDR3 has 15 amino acids. As DNA, the CDR3 is TGTGCCAGCAGCACCGACGGATATAGCAATCAGCCCCAGCATTTT. It yields the protein CASSTDGYSNQPQHF.

This clone was seen a single time. The V call is TRBV11-2, the J call TRBJ2-5; tentatively, D is TRBD1 (6 bases). The V end lost 5 bases, the J end lost 0 bases, and 13 bases lay between the germline ends. The CDR3 consists of 15 residues. Germline-derived CDR1 and CDR2 are SGHAT and FQNNGV. This CDR3 reads CASSGSGADQETQYF. The CDR3 nucleotides read TGTGCCAGCAGCGGGTCAGGGGCCGACCAAGAGACCCAGTACTTC.

The rearrangement uses TRBV4-1 and TRBJ2-2; 7 bases map to TRBD1. The V and J ends lost 3 bases and 5 bases, in that order; junction bases with no gene match: 3. This CDR3 contains 14 residues. Germline CDR1 and CDR2: MGHRA and YSYEKL. The CDR3 reads CASSHPTGTGELFF. The CDR3 coding sequence is TGCGCCAGCAGCCACCCGACAGGGACCGGGGAGCTGTTTTTT.

V usage is TRBV27 and J usage is TRBJ1-1, with a possible D match to TRBD1 (6 bases). Trimming cost V 4 bases and J 6 bases, with 18 bases left between them. The CDR3 runs to 15 residues. In germline, CDR1 is MNHEY, CDR2 SMNVEV (reference sequence). The CDR3 region is CASSSPRKGDPEAFF. CDR3 nucleotide sequence: TGTGCCAGCAGTTCCCCAAGGAAGGGGGATCCTGAAGCTTTCTTT.

In DNA, the CDR3 is TGTGCCAGCAGTGACGACAGGGGTCACCGCACAGATACGCAGTATTTT. Translating gives CASSDDRGHRTDTQYF. This chain joins TRBV2 and TRBJ2-3; 8 bases match TRBD1. Trimming at V came to 3 bases and at J to 1 base, leaving 6 bases not matched to a gene. The CDR3 consists of 16 residues. Germline V gene lookup returns CDR1 SNHLY and CDR2 FYNNEI.

V is TRBV6-5 and J is TRBJ2-2, with a weak D call TRBD2 (6 bases). The CDR3 has 16 residues. In germline, CDR1 is MNHEY, CDR2 SVGAGI. V lost 4 bases, J lost 0 bases, and 12 bases lay in between. Here the CDR3 DNA reads TGTGCCAGCAGTTCGCCATGGGGGGCGAACACCGGGGAGCTGTTTTTT. It specifies CASSSPWGANTGELFF.

The count of this clone is one. The chain has TRBV4-1 and TRBJ2-1, with TRBD1 matching over 8 bases. The length of the CDR3 is 15 residues. Germline V gives CDR1 MGHRA, CDR2 YSYEKL. The junction had 2 bases not matched to a gene; V was cut back by 4 bases and J by 0 bases. The CDR3 is CASSLTGASYNEQFF. In DNA form, the CDR3 reads TGCGCCAGCAGCCTGACAGGGGCCTCCTACAATGAGCAGTTCTTC.

CDR3 in DNA: TGTGCCAGCAGCCCGCTCACGGGAGATAACTACGAGCAGTACTTC. Amino acid sequence: CASSPLTGDNYEQYF. This chain uses TRBV7-2 with TRBJ2-7, with TRBD2 as a possible D gene (6 bases). This CDR3 region has 15 residues. CDR1 is SGHTA and CDR2 is FQGNSA in the germline V gene. Trimming shortened V by 5 bases and J by 3 bases, and 17 bases separated the two germline ends.

The V and J genes are TRBV6-1 and TRBJ1-2; D is uncertain. CDR1 and CDR2 (germline): MNHNS, SASEGT. V lost 4 bases, J lost 7 bases, and 16 bases lay in between. CDR3 length: 14 amino acids. The CDR3 DNA follows: TGTGCCAGCAGTGGGAGTCAACACCGGGGTGGCTACACCTTC. Protein: CASSGSQHRGGYTF.

The genes are TRBV30 and TRBJ2-7; the D call may be TRBD1 or TRBD2 (5 bases each). Looked up from germline, CDR1 is GTSNPN and CDR2 is SVGIG (reference sequence). CDR3 length: 13 residues. V lost 5 bases and J 4 bases, leaving 15 bases between the germline ends. CDR3 amino acids: CAWRRDLPYEQYF. In DNA form, the CDR3 reads TGTGCCTGGCGTAGGGACCTCCCGTACGAGCAGTACTTC.

The rearrangement uses TRBV4-1 and TRBJ1-5; D is uncertain. Germline CDR1 is MGHRA and CDR2 is YSYEKL. CDR3 length: 16 residues. Trimming took off 2 bases at V and 6 bases at J, with 17 bases between the two ends. This chain's CDR3 is CASSQFSPDVGQPQHF. The CDR3 region has the DNA TGCGCCAGCAGCCAATTTTCGCCCGATGTCGGTCAGCCCCAGCATTTT.

The chain is built from TRBV5-6 and TRBJ1-4; 7 bases agree with TRBD1. From germline, CDR1 is SGHDT and CDR2 YYEEEE. The V segment lost 4 bases and the J segment 8 bases; nucleotides outside the gene matches: 8. The length of the CDR3 is 14 residues. CDR3 in amino acids: CASSVDREEEKLFF. The CDR3 bases are TGTGCCAGCAGCGTTGACAGGGAGGAAGAAAAACTGTTTTTT.

The chain combines TRBV15 with TRBJ2-7; the D gene could be TRBD1 or TRBD2 (5 bases each). Trimming took 5 bases from V and 3 from J, leaving 17 bases between them. The CDR3 covers 15 residues. Germline CDR1 reads LNHNV; CDR2 reads YYDKDF (reference sequence). The CDR3 reads CATSPGEGTDYEQYF. The CDR3, as DNA: TGTGCCACCAGCCCCGGGGAAGGGACCGACTACGAGCAGTACTTC.

The chain is built from TRBV7-2 and TRBJ2-5; 9 bases line up with TRBD1. With V trimmed by 3 bases and J by 5 bases, 4 bases remained unmatched. CDR3 length: 14 amino acids. The germline gives CDR1 SGHTA, CDR2 FQGNSA. The CDR3: CASSLNRGHETQYF. The DNA for the CDR3 is TGTGCCAGCAGCTTGAACAGGGGGCACGAGACCCAGTACTTC.

The chain is built from TRBV30 and TRBJ1-1; weak D call: TRBD1 (6 bases). This CDR3 has 13 amino acids. Deletions cut 5 bases from V and 4 bases from J, with 14 bases between. Looked up from germline, CDR1 is GTSNPN and CDR2 is SVGIG (reference sequence). The CDR3 region has the DNA TGTGCCTGGGAACAGGGAACTGGCACTGAAGCTTTCTTT. Translating it yields CAWEQGTGTEAFF.

The chain uses TRBV9 and TRBJ1-3; D might be TRBD1 (6 bases). Germline loops: CDR1 SGDLS, CDR2 YYNGEE. Trimming shortened V by 0 bases and J by 1 base, and 14 bases separated the two germline ends. This CDR3 region has 17 residues. The CDR3 coding sequence is TGTGCCAGCAGCGTAGCGCCAGGGGCAATGTCTGGAAACACCATATATTTT. Its translation is CASSVAPGAMSGNTIYF. Using reference TRBV9 and TRBJ1-3 for the parts outside the CDR3, the full variable domain is DSGVTQTPKHLITATGQRVTLRCSPRSGDLSVYWYQQSLDQGLQFLIQYYNGEERAKGNILERFSAQQFPDLHSELNLSSLELGDSALYFCASSVAPGAMSGNTIYFGEGSWLTVV.

This clone appeared a single time. The V call is TRBV2, the J call TRBJ2-7; D is uncertain. Trimming cost V 3 bases and J 2 bases, with 11 bases left between them. CDR3 length: 14 amino acids. Per germline, CDR1 SNHLY and CDR2 FYNNEI. CDR3 in amino acids: CASSDGASTYEQYF. In DNA form, the CDR3 reads TGTGCCAGCAGTGATGGTGCCTCCACCTACGAGCAGTACTTC.

The chain has TRBV4-2 and TRBJ2-7; a weak D match, TRBD1 (6 bases). CDR1 is LGHNA and CDR2 is YNFKEQ in the germline V gene. Trimming removed 4 bases from V and 0 bases from J, with 10 bases in between. This CDR3 is built from 14 residues. CDR3 sequence: CASSLEDSSYEQYF. The CDR3 DNA reads TGTGCCAGCAGCCTCGAGGACAGCTCCTACGAGCAGTACTTC.

This chain links TRBV30 with TRBJ2-6; D remains ambiguous. Germline V gene lookup returns CDR1 GTSNPN and CDR2 SVGIG (reference sequence). Trimming stripped 3 bases from V and 0 bases from J, with 6 bases between. The CDR3 length is 14 residues. The CDR3 sequence is CAWSGLSGANVLTF. The CDR3 DNA follows: TGTGCCTGGAGCGGCCTCTCTGGGGCCAACGTCCTGACTTTC.

The rearrangement links TRBV15 to TRBJ2-3, with 7 bases matching TRBD1. Germline CDR1 is LNHNV and CDR2 is YYDKDF (reference sequence). CDR3 length: 17 residues. J was trimmed by 2 bases and V by 8 bases; bases with no gene match: 16. Here the CDR3 reads CATGTGADPLLTDTQYF. In DNA form, the CDR3 reads TGTGCCACCGGAACAGGGGCGGACCCACTACTCACAGATACGCAGTATTTT.

The chain employs TRBV15 and TRBJ2-7; D unclear. Looked up from germline, CDR1 is LNHNV and CDR2 is YYDKDF (reference sequence). This CDR3 has 12 residues. Deletions cut 1 base from V and 3 bases from J, with 4 bases between. The CDR3 DNA sequence: TGTGCCACCAGCAGAGTGGGCTACGAGCAGTACTTC. Its translation is CATSRVGYEQYF.

V is TRBV11-2 and J is TRBJ2-7; 7 bases are a match to TRBD1. The CDR3 is made up of 15 amino acids. CDR1 and CDR2 from the germline V gene are SGHAT and FQNNGV. Trimming cost V 3 bases and J 2 bases; bases outside gene matches: 7. The CDR3 protein is CASSFLLQGAYEQYF. CDR3 DNA sequence: TGTGCCAGCAGCTTCCTCCTTCAGGGGGCCTACGAGCAGTACTTC. The full variable domain, its missing parts supplied by reference TRBV11-2 and TRBJ2-7, is EAGVAQSPRYKIIEKRQSVAFWCNPISGHATLYWYQQILGQGPKLLIQFQNNGVVDDSQLPKDRFSAERLKGVDSTLKIQPAKLEDSAVYLCASSFLLQGAYEQYFGPGTRLTVT.

This rearrangement joins TRBV7-6 to TRBJ2-3, with 11 positions matching TRBD2. The CDR3 spans 16 residues. Germline loops: CDR1 SGHVS, CDR2 FNYEAQ. Trimming removed 3 bases from V and 1 base from J; junction bases left unmatched: 3. CDR3 loop: CASSFIAGGGTDTQYF. In DNA, the CDR3 is TGTGCCAGCAGCTTCATAGCGGGAGGGGGCACAGATACGCAGTATTTT.

The chain carries TRBV2 and TRBJ1-5, with D perhaps TRBD1 (5 bases). Trimming shortened V by 4 bases and J by 8 bases, and 18 bases separated the two germline ends. The CDR3 is 15 residues long. The germline gives CDR1 SNHLY, CDR2 FYNNEI. CDR3 nucleotides: TGTGCCAGCAGTGTGGGGGAAGGCTTGTGGGAGCCCCAGCATTTT. Translated: CASSVGEGLWEPQHF.

The rearrangement links TRBV5-6 to TRBJ1-2; no firm D call. This CDR3 contains 15 residues. The germline V gene has CDR1 SGHDT and CDR2 YYEEEE. V was trimmed by 1 base and J by 2 bases, leaving 12 bases between them. The DNA for the CDR3 is TGTGCCAGCAGCTTGTCCGGTTCAGCCAACTATGGCTACACCTTC. Translated: CASSLSGSANYGYTF.

The rearrangement joins TRBV6-5 to TRBJ2-7; the D is unclear. The germline gives CDR1 MNHEY, CDR2 SVGAGI. Trimming removed 2 bases at V and 0 bases at J, with 8 bases between. The CDR3 length is 14 residues. The CDR3 coding sequence is TGTGCCAGCAGTTACCGGTCAGCCTCCTACGAGCAGTACTTC. Translating it yields CASSYRSASYEQYF.

The sample holds one count of this clone. The chain uses TRBV6-5 and TRBJ2-1; 8 positions match TRBD2. The CDR3 totals 15 residues. The germline gives CDR1 MNHEY, CDR2 SVGAGI. The ends lost 0 bases at V and 7 bases at J; junction bases unmatched: 5. In DNA form, the CDR3 reads TGTGCCAGCAGTTACTCGAGCGGGAGTGCGAATGAGCAGTTCTTC. It encodes CASSYSSGSANEQFF.